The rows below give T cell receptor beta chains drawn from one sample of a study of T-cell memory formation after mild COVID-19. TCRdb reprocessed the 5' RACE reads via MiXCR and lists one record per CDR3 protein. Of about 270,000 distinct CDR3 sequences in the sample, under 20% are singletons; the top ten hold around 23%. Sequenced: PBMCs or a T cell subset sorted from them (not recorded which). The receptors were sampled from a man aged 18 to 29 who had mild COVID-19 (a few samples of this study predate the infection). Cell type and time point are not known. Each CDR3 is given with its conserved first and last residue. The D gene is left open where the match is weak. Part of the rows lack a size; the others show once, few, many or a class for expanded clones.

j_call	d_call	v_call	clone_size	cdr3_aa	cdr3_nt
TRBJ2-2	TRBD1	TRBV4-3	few	CASSLYRGGELFF	TGCGCCAGCAGCCTTTACAGGGGCGGGGAGCTGTTTTTT
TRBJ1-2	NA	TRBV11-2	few	CASSLDRAGRGYTF	TGTGCCAGCAGCTTAGATAGGGCAGGGCGAGGCTACACCTTC
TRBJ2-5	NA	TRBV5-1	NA	CASSVGRRKETQYF	TGCGCCAGCAGCGTGGGACGGAGGAAAGAGACCCAGTACTTC
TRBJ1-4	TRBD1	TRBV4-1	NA	CASSLTGVPTNEKLFF	TGCGCCAGCAGCTTAACAGGGGTCCCCACTAATGAAAAACTGTTTTTT
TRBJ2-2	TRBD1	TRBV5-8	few	CASSLDRGFGELFF	TGTGCCAGCAGCTTGGACAGGGGATTTGGGGAGCTGTTTTTT
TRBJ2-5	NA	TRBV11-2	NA	CASSALGEETQYF	TGTGCCAGCAGCGCCTTGGGAGAGGAGACCCAGTACTTC
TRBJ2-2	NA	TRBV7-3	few	CASSLWAVGELFF	TGTGCCAGCAGCTTATGGGCGGTCGGGGAGCTGTTTTTT
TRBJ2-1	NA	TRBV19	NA	CASSIGGYSYNEQFF	TGTGCCAGTAGTATTGGGGGCTACTCCTACAATGAGCAGTTCTTC
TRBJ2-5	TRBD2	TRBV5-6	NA	CASSLALAGPRAQYF	TGTGCCAGCAGCTTGGCCCTAGCGGGGCCGCGGGCCCAGTACTTC
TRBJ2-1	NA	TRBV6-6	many	CASSTANEQFF	TGTGCCAGCTCCACGGCCAATGAGCAGTTCTTC
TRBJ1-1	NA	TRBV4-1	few	CASSPGGGINTEAFF	TGCGCCAGCAGCCCCGGGGGGGGCATCAACACTGAAGCTTTCTTT
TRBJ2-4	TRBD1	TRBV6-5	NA	CASSSYVTGENIQYF	TGTGCCAGCAGTTCTTACGTCACAGGGGAAAACATTCAGTACTTC
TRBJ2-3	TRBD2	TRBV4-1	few	CASSHRLAGAKGTDTQYF	TGCGCCAGCAGCCATCGACTAGCGGGGGCCAAGGGCACAGATACGCAGTATTTT
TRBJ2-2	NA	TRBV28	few	CASSYRPGGELFF	TGTGCCAGCAGTTACCGTCCGGGGGGGGAGCTGTTTTTT
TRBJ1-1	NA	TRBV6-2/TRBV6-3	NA	CASSCSEGAEAFF	TGTGCCAGCAGTTGCTCGGAGGGTGCTGAAGCTTTCTTT
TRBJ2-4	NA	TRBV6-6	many	CASSPSPNIQYF	TGTGCCAGCAGTCCGAGTCCGAACATTCAGTACTTC
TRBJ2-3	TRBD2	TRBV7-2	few	CASRGAGGLLSGQYF	TGTGCCAGCAGGGGAGCGGGGGGCCTTCTCTCGGGTCAGTATTTT
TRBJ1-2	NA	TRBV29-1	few	CSVGGAGGYTF	TGCAGCGTTGGGGGTGCGGGTGGCTACACCTTC
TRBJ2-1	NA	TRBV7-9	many	CASSRGPQGRRNEQFF	TGTGCCAGCAGCAGGGGCCCCCAGGGACGTCGGAATGAGCAGTTCTTC
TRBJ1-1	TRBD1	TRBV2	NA	CASSLDRGNEAFF	TGTGCCAGCAGCCTGGACAGGGGCAATGAAGCTTTCTTT
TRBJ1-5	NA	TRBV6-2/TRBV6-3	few	CASSYRQRQPQHF	TGTGCCAGCAGTTACCGACAACGGCAGCCCCAGCATTTT
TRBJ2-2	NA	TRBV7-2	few	CASSFGDPRTGELFF	TGTGCCAGCAGCTTTGGCGACCCCAGAACCGGGGAGCTGTTTTTT
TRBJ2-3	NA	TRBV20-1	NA	CSAVQGGGTDTQYF	TGCAGTGCCGTTCAGGGGGGGGGAACAGATACGCAGTATTTT
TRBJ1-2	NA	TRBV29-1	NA	CSVEAGRYGYTF	TGCAGCGTTGAAGCAGGGCGGTATGGCTACACCTTC
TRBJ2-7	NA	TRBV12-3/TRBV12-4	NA	CASSPPYGPVYEQYF	TGTGCCAGCAGTCCCCCGTATGGGCCAGTATACGAGCAGTACTTC
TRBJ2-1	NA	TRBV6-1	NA	CASSEILTSHNEQFF	TGTGCCAGCAGTGAAATCCTAACTAGCCACAATGAGCAGTTCTTC
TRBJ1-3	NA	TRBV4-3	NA	CASSQEDGGNTIYF	TGCGCCAGCAGCCAAGAGGACGGTGGAAACACCATATATTTT
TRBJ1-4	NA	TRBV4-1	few	CASSHLDKKLFF	TGCGCCAGCAGCCACCTCGATAAAAAACTGTTTTTT
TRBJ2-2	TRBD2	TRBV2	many	CASSISGDSPGELFF	TGTGCCAGCAGTATTAGCGGGGACTCTCCCGGGGAGCTGTTTTTT
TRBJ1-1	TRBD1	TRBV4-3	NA	CASSQNRGYEAFF	TGCGCCAGCAGCCAAAACAGGGGATATGAAGCTTTCTTT
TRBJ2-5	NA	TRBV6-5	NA	CASSYNQFETQYF	TGTGCCAGCAGTTACAACCAGTTCGAGACCCAGTACTTC
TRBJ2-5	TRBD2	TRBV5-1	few	CASSPGGNGGETQYF	TGCGCCAGCAGCCCCGGGGGGAATGGGGGAGAGACCCAGTACTTC
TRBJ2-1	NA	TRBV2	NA	CASKGLSSYNEQFF	TGTGCCAGCAAAGGACTTAGCTCCTACAATGAGCAGTTCTTC
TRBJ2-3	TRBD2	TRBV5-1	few	CASTSGGTTDTQYF	TGCGCCAGCACGAGCGGGGGAACCACAGATACGCAGTATTTT
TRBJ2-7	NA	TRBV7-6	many	CASSLGRGTYEQYF	TGTGCCAGCAGCTTAGGTAGAGGGACCTACGAGCAGTACTTC
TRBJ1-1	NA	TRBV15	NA	CATSEQMNTEAFF	TGTGCCACCAGCGAACAGATGAACACTGAAGCTTTCTTT
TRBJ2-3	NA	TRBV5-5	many	CASSFGEPSTDTQYF	TGTGCCAGCAGCTTCGGGGAACCAAGCACAGATACGCAGTATTTT
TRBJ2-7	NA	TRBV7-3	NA	CASSWLRGHEQYF	TGTGCCAGCAGCTGGCTCAGAGGGCACGAGCAGTACTTC
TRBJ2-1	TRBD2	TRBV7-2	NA	CASSSRGLAGDTF	TGTGCCAGCAGCTCTCGGGGACTAGCGGGGGATACATTC
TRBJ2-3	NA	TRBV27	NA	CASSLRAIVNKLTDTQYF	TGTGCCAGCAGCCTTAGGGCAATAGTGAATAAACTAACAGATACGCAGTATTTT
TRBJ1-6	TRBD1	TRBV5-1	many	CASCDRDNSPLHF	TGCGCCAGCTGTGACAGGGATAATTCACCCCTCCACTTT
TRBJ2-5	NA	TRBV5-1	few	CASSLSQAEETQYF	TGCGCCAGCAGCTTGTCGCAGGCTGAAGAGACCCAGTACTTC
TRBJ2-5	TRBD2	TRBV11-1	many	CASIESSSGETQYF	TGTGCCAGCATCGAATCTTCTAGCGGAGAGACCCAGTACTTC
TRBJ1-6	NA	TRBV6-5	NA	CASRQGSRERTLHF	TGTGCCAGCAGGCAGGGCAGCCGGGAGAGGACCCTCCACTTT
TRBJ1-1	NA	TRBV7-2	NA	CASSLDWGGFTEAFF	TGTGCCAGCAGCTTAGATTGGGGGGGCTTCACTGAAGCTTTCTTT
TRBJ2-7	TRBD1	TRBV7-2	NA	CASSFSTGGYYEQYF	TGTGCCAGCAGCTTTTCCACAGGGGGGTACTACGAGCAGTACTTC
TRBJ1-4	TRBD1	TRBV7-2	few	CASSSRDRGATNEKLFF	TGTGCCAGCAGCTCAAGGGACAGGGGTGCAACTAATGAAAAACTGTTTTTT
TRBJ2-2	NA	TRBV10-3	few	CAINGGDYLSGELFF	TGTGCCATCAACGGGGGCGACTATTTATCCGGGGAGCTGTTTTTT
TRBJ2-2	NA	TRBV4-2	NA	CASSQEPGNTGELFF	TGTGCCAGCAGCCAAGAGCCAGGGAACACCGGGGAGCTGTTTTTT
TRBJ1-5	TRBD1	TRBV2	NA	CASTGQGDQPQHF	TGTGCCAGCACCGGACAGGGGGACCAGCCCCAGCATTTT
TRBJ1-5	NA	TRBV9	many	CASSVGGNSNQPQHF	TGTGCCAGCAGCGTAGGGGGTAATAGCAATCAGCCCCAGCATTTT
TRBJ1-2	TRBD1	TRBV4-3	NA	CASSPKPDRVDGYTF	TGCGCCAGCAGCCCGAAACCGGACAGGGTAGATGGCTACACCTTC
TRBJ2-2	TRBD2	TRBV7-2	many	CASSLRFGGVRTGELFF	TGTGCCAGCAGCTTACGGTTCGGGGGGGTTCGCACCGGGGAGCTGTTTTTT
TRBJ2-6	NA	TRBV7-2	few	CASSLVASGANVLTF	TGTGCCAGCAGCTTAGTGGCCTCTGGGGCCAACGTCCTGACTTTC
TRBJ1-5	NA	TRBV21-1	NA	CASSKARGTDGEYSNQPQHF	TGTGCCAGCAGCAAAGCGAGGGGTACTGACGGGGAATATAGCAATCAGCCCCAGCATTTT
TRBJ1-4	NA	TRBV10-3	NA	CAISESLFVGEKLFF	TGTGCCATCAGTGAGTCGCTCTTTGTTGGTGAAAAACTGTTTTTT
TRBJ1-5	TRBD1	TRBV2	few	CASSGGGAYSNQPQHF	TGTGCCAGCAGTGGAGGGGGCGCCTATAGCAATCAGCCCCAGCATTTT
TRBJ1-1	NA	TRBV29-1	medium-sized	CSVDAGNAEAFF	TGCAGCGTTGATGCGGGCAACGCTGAAGCTTTCTTT
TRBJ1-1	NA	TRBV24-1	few	CATSDKGGEDEAEAFF	TGTGCCACCAGTGATAAGGGGGGAGAGGACGAGGCTGAAGCTTTCTTT